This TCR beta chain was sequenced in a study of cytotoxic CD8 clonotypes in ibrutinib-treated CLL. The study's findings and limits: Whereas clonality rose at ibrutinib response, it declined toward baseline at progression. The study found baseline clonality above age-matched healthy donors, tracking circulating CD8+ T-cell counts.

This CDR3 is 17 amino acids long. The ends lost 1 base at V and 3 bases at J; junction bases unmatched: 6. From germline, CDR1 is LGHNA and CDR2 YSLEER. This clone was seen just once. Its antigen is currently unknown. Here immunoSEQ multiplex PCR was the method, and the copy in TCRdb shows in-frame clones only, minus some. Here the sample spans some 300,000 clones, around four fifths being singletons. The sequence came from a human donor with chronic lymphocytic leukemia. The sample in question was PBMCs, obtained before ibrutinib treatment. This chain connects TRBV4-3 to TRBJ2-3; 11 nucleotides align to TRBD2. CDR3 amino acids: CASSQGLAGGFTDTQYF. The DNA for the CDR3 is TGCGCCAGCAGCCAAGGTCTAGCGGGAGGCTTTACAGATACGCAGTATTTT.